A single sample is the source of the 19 T cell receptor beta chains below, sequenced in a study of memory CD4+ T cells and cytomegalovirus serostatus. This table comes from immunoSEQ multiplex PCR, and its TCRdb copy is limited to in-frame clones, with some not included. The data contain 55,000 to 80,000 clones, approximately 80% of them seen just once; the ten biggest clones take up 4% to 5%. The sort gate was single viable CD3+CD4+CD8-CD45RO+ cells for memory CD4+ T cells. Sequencing was performed on memory CD4+ T cells from blood. The receptors derive from an adult in good health and CMV-seropositive.

In its sample, this clone was seen once. The V gene is TRBV6-1, the J gene TRBJ2-3; TRBD2 aligns across 12 bases. J was trimmed by 6 bases and V by 0 bases; bases with no gene match: 7. Germline values: CDR1 MNHNS, CDR2 SASEGT. The CDR3 is made up of 17 amino acids. The CDR3 DNA sequence: TGTGCCAGCAGTGAAGCGCGGCTAGCGGGGGGGCGTGATACGCAGTATTTT. Encoded protein: CASSEARLAGGRDTQYF.

The chain joins TRBV2 to TRBJ2-7; TRBD1 matches 11 bases. The CDR3 loop spans 14 amino acids. The V gene's germline CDR1 is SNHLY and CDR2 FYNNEI. V gave up 7 bases and J gave up 3 bases; unmatched junction bases: 5. As DNA, the CDR3 is TGTGCCAGCACCTCGGGACAGGGGGACTACGAGCAGTACTTC. It is translated as CASTSGQGDYEQYF.

This clone was detected only once. This chain joins TRBV2 and TRBJ2-7, with D perhaps given as TRBD1 or TRBD2 (5 bases each). This CDR3 is built from 13 residues. CDR1 and CDR2 (germline): SNHLY, FYNNEI. V was clipped by 2 bases and J by 6 bases, with 11 bases between them. CDR3 in amino acids: CASSERGFSEQYF. The CDR3 DNA reads TGTGCCAGCAGTGAACGGGGCTTTAGCGAGCAGTACTTC.

The CDR3 protein is CASRDRFYEQYF. The CDR3 DNA reads TGTGCCAGCAGGGACAGGTTCTACGAGCAGTACTTC. This chain joins TRBV25-1 and TRBJ2-7; TRBD1 aligns across 7 bases. With 6 bases clipped from V and 3 bases from J, the junction kept 2 bases outside the gene matches. The germline V gene has CDR1 MGHDK and CDR2 SYGVNS. This CDR3 region has 12 residues.

The sample holds a few counts of this clone. The rearrangement links TRBV4-1 to TRBJ1-1; tentative D call: TRBD1 (5 bases). The CDR3 is 15 amino acids. CDR1 MGHRA and CDR2 YSYEKL come from the germline V gene. V lost 2 bases and J lost 4, with 14 bases in between. CDR3 sequence: CASSQPGTGSTEAFF. The CDR3 coding sequence is TGCGCCAGCAGCCAACCTGGGACCGGGAGCACTGAAGCTTTCTTT.

The V gene is TRBV15, the J gene TRBJ2-5, with D perhaps matching TRBD1 or TRBD2 (5 bases each). The CDR3 totals 15 residues. CDR1 and CDR2 (germline): LNHNV, YYDKDF (reference sequence). Trimming cost V 6 bases and J 4 bases, with 18 bases left between them. The CDR3 spells CATRTGTFNSETQYF. The CDR3 nucleotides are TGTGCCACCAGGACCGGGACCTTCAACTCAGAGACCCAGTACTTC.

V is TRBV23-1 and J is TRBJ2-5; D is unresolved. TRBV23-1 falls under the ORF class, with uncertain function. The CDR3 is 12 residues long. Trimming took 0 bases from V and 5 from J, leaving 4 bases between them. In DNA, the CDR3 is TGCGCCAGCAGTCAATCGGGGGAGACCCAGTACTTC. This encodes CASSQSGETQYF.

J is TRBJ1-2 and V is TRBV5-1; maybe TRBD1 (5 bases). Germline assignment: CDR1 SGHRS and CDR2 YFSETQ. With 5 bases removed from V and 4 bases from J, the gap between germline ends came to 18 bases. CDR3 length: 15 amino acids. The CDR3 here is CASRAQGVGTYGYTF. CDR3 in DNA: TGCGCCAGCAGAGCTCAGGGAGTGGGGACCTATGGCTACACCTTC.

In nucleotides, the CDR3 is TGTGCCAGCAGCCCCACTAGCGGGGATTACAATGAGCAGTTCTTC. Its protein product is CASSPTSGDYNEQFF. This chain uses TRBV9 with TRBJ2-1; 10 positions match TRBD2. CDR1 SGDLS and CDR2 YYNGEE come from the germline V gene. This CDR3 spans 15 amino acids. The junction had 5 bases not matched to a gene; V was cut back by 4 bases and J by 4 bases.

The chain has TRBV18 and TRBJ2-5; D is unclear. V lost 6 bases and J lost 0, with 11 bases in between. Germline V gene lookup returns CDR1 KGHSH and CDR2 LQKENI. The CDR3 totals 14 residues. The CDR3 DNA reads as TGTGCCAGCTCGGTGGGATCCAACCAAGAGACCCAGTACTTC. Its protein product is CASSVGSNQETQYF. Filled out from reference TRBV18 and TRBJ2-5, the complete variable domain reads NAGVMQNPRHLVRRRGQEARLRCSPMKGHSHVYWYRQLPEEGLKFMVYLQKENIIDESGMPKERFSAEFPKEGPSILRIQQVVRGDSAAYFCASSVGSNQETQYFGPGTRLLVL.

The genes are TRBV6-1 and TRBJ1-2, with D tentatively TRBD1 (5 bases). Trimming removed 2 bases at V and 6 bases at J, with 13 bases between. The CDR3 sequence is 14 residues long. The germline V gene encodes CDR1 MNHNS and CDR2 SASEGT. CDR3: CASSERGARDGYTF. CDR3 coding DNA: TGTGCCAGCAGTGAACGAGGGGCCCGCGATGGCTACACCTTC.

The J gene is TRBJ1-4, the V gene TRBV29-1; maybe TRBD1 (5 bases). CDR1 SQVTM and CDR2 ANQGSEA come from the germline V gene. Trimming removed 4 bases at V and 1 base at J, with 7 bases between. The CDR3 has 13 amino acids. The CDR3 DNA sequence: TGCAGCGTTGGCAGGGAAACTAATGAAAAACTGTTTTTT. Its protein is CSVGRETNEKLFF.

The chain combines TRBV11-3 with TRBJ2-7, with 9 bases identical to TRBD1. Trimming removed 2 bases from V and 3 bases from J; junction bases left unmatched: 11. Germline V gene sequence: CDR1 SGHNT, CDR2 YENEEA. There are 17 residues in the CDR3. The chain's CDR3 is CASSLLPDRGVSYEQYF. The CDR3 coding sequence is TGTGCCAGCAGCTTACTCCCGGACAGGGGAGTTAGCTACGAGCAGTACTTC.

CDR3 region: CASSSGLARGDTQYF. In DNA, the CDR3 is TGTGCCAGCAGCTCGGGACTAGCTAGGGGAGATACGCAGTATTTT. V and J are TRBV11-2 and TRBJ2-3, with 9 bases aligning to TRBD2. The CDR3 has 15 amino acids. Germline trimming cut 4 bases from V and 5 bases from J; bases unmatched to any gene: 7. In germline, CDR1 is SGHAT, CDR2 FQNNGV.

This clone was found once. The chain links TRBV27 to TRBJ2-1; D may be TRBD2 (5 bases). Germline V gene data show CDR1 as MNHEY and CDR2 as SMNVEV (reference sequence). The CDR3 is 16 residues long. The V end was cut by 4 bases, the J end by 7 bases, with 20 bases between. This CDR3 reads CASSSPFGSAKNEQFF. CDR3 bases: TGTGCCAGCAGTTCCCCTTTTGGTAGCGCTAAAAATGAGCAGTTCTTC.

This clone was detected only once. This chain links TRBV21-1 with TRBJ1-5. TRBV21-1 is a listed pseudogene. This CDR3 region has 16 residues. The CDR3 sequence is CASSPQGGSGNQPQHF. CDR3 in DNA: TGTGCCAGCAGCCCCCAAGGAGGTTCAGGCAATCAGCCCCAGCATTTT.

This chain links TRBV5-4 with TRBJ1-2; D is undetermined. V was shortened by 0 bases and J by 5 bases, with 8 bases between the two germline ends. CDR1 and CDR2 (germline): SGHNT, YYREEE (reference sequence). The CDR3 runs 13 residues. CDR3 protein: CASSLDGNYGYTF. The DNA of the CDR3 is TGTGCCAGCAGCTTGGACGGAAATTATGGCTACACCTTC.

The rearrangement joins TRBV30 to TRBJ2-6, with a weak D call TRBD1 (6 bases). This CDR3 has 16 residues. The V end was cut by 2 bases, the J end by 1 base, with 12 bases between. Germline values: CDR1 GTSNPN, CDR2 SVGIG (reference sequence). The CDR3 DNA is TGTGCCTGGAGTTTACCAGGGGTATCTGGGGCCAACGTCCTGACTTTC. This codes for CAWSLPGVSGANVLTF.

This clone was observed many times. This chain joins TRBV11-2 and TRBJ2-1; TRBD2 matches at 8 bases. Germline V gene data show CDR1 as SGHAT and CDR2 as FQNNGV. The trim removed 5 bases at V and 8 bases at J, leaving 8 bases unmatched. This CDR3 has 14 amino acids. CDR3 sequence reads: CASSLGPGGDEQFF. CDR3 coding DNA: TGTGCCAGCAGCCTGGGACCGGGGGGGGATGAGCAGTTCTTC.